The clone carrying this T cell receptor (beta chain) came up many times. Its antigen is undetermined. This sample stems from a study of regulatory T cells in long-lasting Graves disease. Regarding the study as a whole: Persistent cases of Graves' showed reduced TCR diversity relative to newly diagnosed patients. With a few thousand shared public clonotypes, persistent patients exceeded new patients, who shared approximately 880. Persistent disease showed a preference for TRBV28, TRBJ1-2 and TRBJ2-5.

Arm-PCR of CDR3 regions and iRepertoire HTBI primers were the basis on which TCR beta libraries were built. MiXCR, run by TCRdb on the multiplex PCR reads, gives a single entry per CDR3 protein. There are almost 350,000 distinct CDR3 sequences in the sample; 15% to 20% occur only once, and approximately 31% lies in the top ten. The CDR3 length is 16 residues. From germline, CDR1 is MNHEY and CDR2 SVGAGI. V trimming: 2 bases; J trimming: 0 bases; junction bases outside the gene matches: 6. Documented time point: persistent/refractory GD, antithyroid drugs over 5 years with positive TRAb. The TCR library was made from RNA that had been extracted from PBMCs in TRIzol.

This TCR was sampled from a female donor with Graves disease. Sequenced material: peripheral blood mononuclear cells (PBMCs), taken when the disease was refractory, from a patient treated with antithyroid drugs. V gene TRBV6-5 combines with J gene TRBJ2-7; 8 bases align to TRBD1. The CDR3 sequence: CASSYGLDRASYEQYF. In DNA, the CDR3 is TGTGCCAGCAGTTACGGGTTGGACAGGGCCTCCTACGAGCAGTACTTC.